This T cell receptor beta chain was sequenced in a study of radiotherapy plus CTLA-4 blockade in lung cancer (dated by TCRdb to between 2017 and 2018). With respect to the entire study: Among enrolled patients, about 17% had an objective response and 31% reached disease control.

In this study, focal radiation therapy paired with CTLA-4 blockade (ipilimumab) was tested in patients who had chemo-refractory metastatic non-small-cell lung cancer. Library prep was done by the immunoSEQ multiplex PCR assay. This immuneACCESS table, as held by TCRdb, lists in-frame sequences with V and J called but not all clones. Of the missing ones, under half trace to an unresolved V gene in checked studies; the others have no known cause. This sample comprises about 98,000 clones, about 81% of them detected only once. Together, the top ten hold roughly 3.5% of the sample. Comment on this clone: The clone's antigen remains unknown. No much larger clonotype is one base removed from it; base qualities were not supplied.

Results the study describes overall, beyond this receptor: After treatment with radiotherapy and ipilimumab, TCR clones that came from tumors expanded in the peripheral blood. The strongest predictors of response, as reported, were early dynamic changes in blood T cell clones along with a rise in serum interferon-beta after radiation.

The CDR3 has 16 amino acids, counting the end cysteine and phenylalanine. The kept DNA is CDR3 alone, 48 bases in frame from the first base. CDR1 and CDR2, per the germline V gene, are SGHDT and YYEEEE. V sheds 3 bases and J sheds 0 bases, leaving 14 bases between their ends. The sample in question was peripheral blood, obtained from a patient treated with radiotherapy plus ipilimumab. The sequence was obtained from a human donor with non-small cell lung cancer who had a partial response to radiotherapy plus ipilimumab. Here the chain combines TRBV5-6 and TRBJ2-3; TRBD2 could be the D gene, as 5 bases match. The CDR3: CASSWYSSGSTDTQYF. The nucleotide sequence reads TGTGCCAGCAGCTGGTACTCCAGCGGTAGCACAGATACGCAGTATTTT.